The T cell receptor beta chain described here comes from a study of response to subunit inactivated influenza vaccine. General study points: Every seasonal influenza vaccination brings in few new T cells, the authors suggested.

TCRdb reprocessed the RT-PCR reads via MiXCR and lists one record per CDR3 protein. The sample consists of around 480,000 distinct CDR3 sequences, roughly 9.7% of them appearing once. There are many counts of this clonotype. The antigen is unknown. At one boundary the junction diverges from the germline segment, which might be a read error. The source of this sequence is a man aged 45 to 65 who received an inactivated influenza vaccine. The specimen was PBMCs from blood, collected roughly 6 weeks after vaccination.

CDR3 protein: CASSSDREEAQYF. The DNA of the CDR3 is TGTGCCAGCAGCTCCGACAGGGAAGAGGCCCAGTACTTC. V is TRBV7-8 and J is TRBJ2-5; 7 bases are shared with TRBD1. The germline V gene has CDR1 SGHVS and CDR2 FQNEAQ. This CDR3 region has 13 residues.